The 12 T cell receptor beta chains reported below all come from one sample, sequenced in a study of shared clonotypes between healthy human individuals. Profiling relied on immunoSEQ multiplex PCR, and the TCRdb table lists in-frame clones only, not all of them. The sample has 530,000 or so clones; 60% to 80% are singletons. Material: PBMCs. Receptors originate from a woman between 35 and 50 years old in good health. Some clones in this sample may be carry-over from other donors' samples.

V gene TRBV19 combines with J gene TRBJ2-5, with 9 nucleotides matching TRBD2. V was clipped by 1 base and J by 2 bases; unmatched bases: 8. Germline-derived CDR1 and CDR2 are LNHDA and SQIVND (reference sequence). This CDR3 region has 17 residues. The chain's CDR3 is CASSIGRGGRVQETQYF. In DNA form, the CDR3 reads TGTGCCAGTAGTATAGGACGGGGCGGGAGGGTACAAGAGACCCAGTACTTC.

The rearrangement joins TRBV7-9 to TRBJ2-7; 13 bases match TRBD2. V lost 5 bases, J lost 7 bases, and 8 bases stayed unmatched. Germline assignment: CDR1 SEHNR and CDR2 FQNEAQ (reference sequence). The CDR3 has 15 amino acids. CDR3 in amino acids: CASSRGTSGTGEQYF. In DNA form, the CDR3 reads TGTGCCAGCAGCCGTGGGACTAGCGGGACGGGGGAGCAGTACTTC. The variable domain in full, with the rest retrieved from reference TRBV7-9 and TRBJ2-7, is DTGVSQNPRHKITKRGQNVTFRCDPISEHNRLYWYRQTLGQGPEFLTYFQNEAQLEKSRLLSDRFSAERPKGSFSTLEIQRTEQGDSAMYLCASSRGTSGTGEQYFGPGTRLTVT.

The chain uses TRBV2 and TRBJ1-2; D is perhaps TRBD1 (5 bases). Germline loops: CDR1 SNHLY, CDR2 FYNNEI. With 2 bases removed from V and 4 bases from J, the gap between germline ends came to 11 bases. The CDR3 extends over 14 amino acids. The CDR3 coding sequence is TGTGCCAGCAGTGAAACTGGGGCAGGCTATGGCTACACCTTC. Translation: CASSETGAGYGYTF.

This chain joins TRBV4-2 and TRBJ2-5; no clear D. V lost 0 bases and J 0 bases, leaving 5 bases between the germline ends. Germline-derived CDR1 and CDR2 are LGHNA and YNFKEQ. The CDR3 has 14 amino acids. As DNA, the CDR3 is TGTGCCAGCAGCCAAGATGTCGACCAAGAGACCCAGTACTTC. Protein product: CASSQDVDQETQYF.

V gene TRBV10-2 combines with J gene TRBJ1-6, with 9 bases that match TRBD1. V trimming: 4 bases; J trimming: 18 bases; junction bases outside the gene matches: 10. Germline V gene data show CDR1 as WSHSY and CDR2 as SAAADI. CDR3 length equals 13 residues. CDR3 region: CASSANRGPPHHF. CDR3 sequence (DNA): TGCGCCAGCAGTGCTAACAGGGGGCCCCCACACCACTTT.

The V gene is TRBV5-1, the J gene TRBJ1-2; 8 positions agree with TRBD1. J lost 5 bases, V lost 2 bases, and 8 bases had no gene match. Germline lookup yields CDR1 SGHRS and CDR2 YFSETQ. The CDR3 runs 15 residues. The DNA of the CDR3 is TGCGCCAGCAGCTTTACCCGGACAGGGCGGTATGGCTACACCTTC. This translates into CASSFTRTGRYGYTF.

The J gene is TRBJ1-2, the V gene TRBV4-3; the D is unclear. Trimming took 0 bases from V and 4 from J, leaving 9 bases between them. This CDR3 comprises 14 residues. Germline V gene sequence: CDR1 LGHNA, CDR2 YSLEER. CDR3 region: CASSQDRSPYGYTF. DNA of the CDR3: TGCGCCAGCAGCCAAGATAGGTCCCCCTATGGCTACACCTTC.

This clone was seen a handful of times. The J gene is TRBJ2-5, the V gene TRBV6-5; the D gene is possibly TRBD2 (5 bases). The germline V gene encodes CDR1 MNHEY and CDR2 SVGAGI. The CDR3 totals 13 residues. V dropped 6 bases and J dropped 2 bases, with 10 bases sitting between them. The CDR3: CASSPRRQETQYF. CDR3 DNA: TGTGCCAGCAGCCCTCGGAGGCAAGAGACCCAGTACTTC.

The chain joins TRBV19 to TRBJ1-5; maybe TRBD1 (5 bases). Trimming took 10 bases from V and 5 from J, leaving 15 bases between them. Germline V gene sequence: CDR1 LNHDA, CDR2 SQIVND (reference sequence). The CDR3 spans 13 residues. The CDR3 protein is CAIGRGFDQPQHF. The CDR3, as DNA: TGTGCCATTGGGAGGGGATTCGATCAGCCCCAGCATTTT.

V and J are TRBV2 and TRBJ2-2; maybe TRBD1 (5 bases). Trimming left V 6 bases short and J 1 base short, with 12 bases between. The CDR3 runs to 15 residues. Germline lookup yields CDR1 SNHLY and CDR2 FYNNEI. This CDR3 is CASRTGAVNTGELFF. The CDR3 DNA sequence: TGTGCCAGCAGGACTGGGGCCGTGAACACCGGGGAGCTGTTTTTT.

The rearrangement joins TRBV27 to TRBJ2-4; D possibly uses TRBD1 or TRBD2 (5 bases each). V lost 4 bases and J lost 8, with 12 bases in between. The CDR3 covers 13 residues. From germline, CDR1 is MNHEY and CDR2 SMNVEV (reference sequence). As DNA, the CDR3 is TGTGCCAGCAGTTCTTCTCAGGGAGACATTCAGTACTTC. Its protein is CASSSSQGDIQYF.

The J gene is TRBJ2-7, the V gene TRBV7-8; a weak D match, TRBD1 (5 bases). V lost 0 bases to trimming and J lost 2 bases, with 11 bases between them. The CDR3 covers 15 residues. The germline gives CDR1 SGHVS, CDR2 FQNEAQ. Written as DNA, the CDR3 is TGTGCCAGCAGCTTAGCGCATGTCAGGGCCTACGAGCAGTACTTC. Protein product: CASSLAHVRAYEQYF.